The source of this T cell receptor beta chain is a study of Ad26.COV2.S vaccination and SARS-CoV-2 variants. Deletions cut 1 base from V and 10 bases from J, with 11 bases between. The CDR3 covers 13 residues. Treatment defined: around 19 received Ad26.COV2.S at low or high dose, single or two shots; about 5 received placebo; per-sample allocation not given. Specimen acquisition occurred on day 63 following the initial vaccine or placebo injection. Whoever gave the sample was an adult aged 18-55 years in Boston. Produced via immunoSEQ multiplex PCR; TCRdb's table is partial and in-frame only. Among 430,000 or so clones listed, 80% to 95% were seen once. This clone has more than one count but fewer than ten.

Source: peripheral blood, taken in a trial of Ad26.COV2.S vaccine versus placebo. The chain uses TRBV12-3 or TRBV12-4 and TRBJ2-1; D possibly corresponds to TRBD2 (6 bases). This receptor was obtained from a person between 18 and 65 years old who received the Ad26.COV2.S COVID-19 vaccine or a placebo. This CDR3 is CASSLGVGGEQFF. The CDR3 nucleotides are TGTGCCAGCAGTTTAGGCGTTGGAGGGGAGCAGTTCTTC.